This T cell receptor beta chain was sequenced for a study of T cell changes during pregnancy in multiple sclerosis. The method was immunoSEQ multiplex PCR; TCRdb's version includes in-frame clones alone and lacks a portion of them. Here the sample spans roughly 32,000 clones, under 95% being singletons. This CDR3 comprises 10 residues. V gave up 7 bases and J gave up 17 bases; unmatched junction bases: 8. Germline CDR1 is GTSNPN and CDR2 is SVGIG (reference sequence). The chain uses TRBV30 and TRBJ2-6; 7 bases fit TRBD2. This specimen was CD4+ T cells from peripheral blood mononuclear cells, taken in the second trimester of pregnancy. This TCR derives from a female donor with multiple sclerosis, enrolled in a pregnancy study. CDR3 sequence reads: CALGGPLVTF. The CDR3 DNA follows: TGTGCCTTGGGAGGGCCTCTCGTGACTTTC. Combining the CDR3 with reference TRBV30 and TRBJ2-6 gives the whole variable domain SQTIHQWPATLVQPVGSPLSLECTVEGTSNPNLYWYRQAAGRGLQLLFYSVGIGQISSEVPQNLSASRPQDRQFILSSKKLLLSDSGFYLCALGGPLVTFGAGSRLTVL.